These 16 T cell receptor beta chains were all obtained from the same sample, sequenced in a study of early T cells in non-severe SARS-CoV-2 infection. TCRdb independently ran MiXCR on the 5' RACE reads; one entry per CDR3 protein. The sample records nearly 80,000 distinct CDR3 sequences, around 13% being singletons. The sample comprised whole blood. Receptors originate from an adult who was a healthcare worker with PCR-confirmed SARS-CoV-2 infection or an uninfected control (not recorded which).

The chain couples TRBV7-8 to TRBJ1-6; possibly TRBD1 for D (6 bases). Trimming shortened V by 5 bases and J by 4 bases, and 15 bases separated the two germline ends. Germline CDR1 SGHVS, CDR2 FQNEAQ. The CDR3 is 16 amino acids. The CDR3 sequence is CASSRAGQGYNSPLHF. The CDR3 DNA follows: TGTGCCAGCAGCCGAGCGGGACAAGGATATAATTCACCCCTCCACTTT.

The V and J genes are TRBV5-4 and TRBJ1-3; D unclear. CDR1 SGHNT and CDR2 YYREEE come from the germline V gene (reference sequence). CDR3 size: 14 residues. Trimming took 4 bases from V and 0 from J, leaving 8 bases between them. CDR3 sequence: CASSLDISGNTIYF. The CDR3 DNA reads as TGTGCCAGCAGCCTCGACATCTCTGGAAACACCATATATTTT.

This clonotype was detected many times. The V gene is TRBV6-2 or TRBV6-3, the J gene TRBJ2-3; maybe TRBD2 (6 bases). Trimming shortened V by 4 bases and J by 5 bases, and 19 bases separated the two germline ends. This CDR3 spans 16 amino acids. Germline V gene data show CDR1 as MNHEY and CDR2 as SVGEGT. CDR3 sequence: CASSSPVTLGGDTQYF. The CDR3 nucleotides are TGTGCCAGCAGTTCGCCGGTCACCCTGGGGGGAGATACGCAGTATTTT.

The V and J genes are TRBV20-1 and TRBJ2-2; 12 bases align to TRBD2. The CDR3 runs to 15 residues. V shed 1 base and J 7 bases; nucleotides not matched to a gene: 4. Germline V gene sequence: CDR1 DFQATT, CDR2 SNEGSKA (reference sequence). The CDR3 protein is CSARGTSGNVGELFF. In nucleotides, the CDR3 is TGCAGTGCTAGAGGGACTAGCGGGAATGTCGGGGAGCTGTTTTTT.

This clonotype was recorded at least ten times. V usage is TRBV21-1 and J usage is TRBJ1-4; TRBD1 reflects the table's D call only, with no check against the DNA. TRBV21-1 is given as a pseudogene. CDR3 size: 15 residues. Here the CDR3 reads CARKGLRATNEKLFF. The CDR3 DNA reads TGTGCCAGGAAGGGGCTCAGGGCAACTAATGAAAAACTGTTTTTT.

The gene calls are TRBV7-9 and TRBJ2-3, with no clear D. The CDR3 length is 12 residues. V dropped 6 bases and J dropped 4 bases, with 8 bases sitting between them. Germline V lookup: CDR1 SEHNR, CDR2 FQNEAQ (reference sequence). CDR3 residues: CASSSQADTQYF. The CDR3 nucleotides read TGTGCCAGCAGTTCACAAGCAGATACGCAGTATTTT.

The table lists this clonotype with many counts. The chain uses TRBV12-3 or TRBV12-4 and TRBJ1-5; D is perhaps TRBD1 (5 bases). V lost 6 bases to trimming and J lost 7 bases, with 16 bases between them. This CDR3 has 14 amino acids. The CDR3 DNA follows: TGTGCCAGCAGCCGGGGGTCTCTGGGGCAGCCCCAGCATTTT. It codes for CASSRGSLGQPQHF.

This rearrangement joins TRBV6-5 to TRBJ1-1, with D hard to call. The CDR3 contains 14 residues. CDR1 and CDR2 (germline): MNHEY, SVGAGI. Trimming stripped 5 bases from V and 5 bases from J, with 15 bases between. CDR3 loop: CASSPGPRKTEAFF. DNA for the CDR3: TGTGCCAGCAGTCCCGGGCCCCGGAAGACTGAAGCTTTCTTT.

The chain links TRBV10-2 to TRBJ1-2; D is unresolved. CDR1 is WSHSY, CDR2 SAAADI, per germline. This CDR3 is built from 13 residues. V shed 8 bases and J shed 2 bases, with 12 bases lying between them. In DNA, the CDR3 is TGCGCCAGCTCTGACGGCTTAAACTATGGCTACACCTTC. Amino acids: CASSDGLNYGYTF.

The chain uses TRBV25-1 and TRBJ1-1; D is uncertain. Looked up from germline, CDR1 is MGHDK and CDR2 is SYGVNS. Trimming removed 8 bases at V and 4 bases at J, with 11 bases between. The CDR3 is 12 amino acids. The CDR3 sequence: CASAPTGTEAFF. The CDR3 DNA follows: TGTGCCAGCGCCCCGACCGGCACTGAAGCTTTCTTT. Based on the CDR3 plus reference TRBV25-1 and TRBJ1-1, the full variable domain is EADIYQTPRYLVIGTGKKITLECSQTMGHDKMYWYQQDPGMELHLIHYSYGVNSTEKGDLSSESTVSRIRTEHFPLTLESARPSHTSQYLCASAPTGTEAFFGQGTRLTVV.

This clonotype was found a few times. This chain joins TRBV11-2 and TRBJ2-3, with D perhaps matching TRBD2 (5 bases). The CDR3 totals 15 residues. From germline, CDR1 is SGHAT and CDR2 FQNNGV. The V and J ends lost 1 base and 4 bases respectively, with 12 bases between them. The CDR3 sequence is CASSLVLVQADTQYF. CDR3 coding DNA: TGTGCCAGCAGCTTAGTACTAGTGCAGGCAGATACGCAGTATTTT.

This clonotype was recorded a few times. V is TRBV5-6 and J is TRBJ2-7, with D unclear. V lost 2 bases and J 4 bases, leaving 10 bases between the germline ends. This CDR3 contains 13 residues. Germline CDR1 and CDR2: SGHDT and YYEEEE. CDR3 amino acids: CASSFGSGYEQYF. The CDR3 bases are TGTGCCAGCAGCTTCGGGTCCGGGTACGAGCAGTACTTC.

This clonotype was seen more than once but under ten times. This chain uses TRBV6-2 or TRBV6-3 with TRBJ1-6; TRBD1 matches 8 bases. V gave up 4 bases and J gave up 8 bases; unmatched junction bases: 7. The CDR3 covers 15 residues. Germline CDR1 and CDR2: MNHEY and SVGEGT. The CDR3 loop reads CASSLGTGGHSPLHF. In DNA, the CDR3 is TGTGCCAGCAGTTTAGGGACAGGAGGACATTCACCCCTCCACTTT.

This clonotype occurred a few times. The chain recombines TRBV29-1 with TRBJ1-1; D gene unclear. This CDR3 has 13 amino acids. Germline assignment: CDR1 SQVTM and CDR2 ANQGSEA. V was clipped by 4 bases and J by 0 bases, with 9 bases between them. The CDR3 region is CSVGLMMNTEAFF. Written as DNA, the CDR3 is TGCAGCGTTGGTCTCATGATGAACACTGAAGCTTTCTTT.

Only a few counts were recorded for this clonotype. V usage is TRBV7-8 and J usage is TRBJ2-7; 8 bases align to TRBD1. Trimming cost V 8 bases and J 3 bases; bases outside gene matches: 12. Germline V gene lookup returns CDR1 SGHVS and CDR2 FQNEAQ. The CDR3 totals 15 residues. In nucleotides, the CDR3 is TGTGCCAGCCACAGCCGACAGGGGTTGGTCTACGAGCAGTACTTC. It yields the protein CASHSRQGLVYEQYF. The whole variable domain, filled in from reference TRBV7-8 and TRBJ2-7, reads GAGVSQSPRYKVAKRGQDVALRCDPISGHVSLFWYQQALGQGPEFLTYFQNEAQLDKSGLPSDRFFAERPEGSVSTLKIQRTQQEDSAVYLCASHSRQGLVYEQYFGPGTRLTVT.

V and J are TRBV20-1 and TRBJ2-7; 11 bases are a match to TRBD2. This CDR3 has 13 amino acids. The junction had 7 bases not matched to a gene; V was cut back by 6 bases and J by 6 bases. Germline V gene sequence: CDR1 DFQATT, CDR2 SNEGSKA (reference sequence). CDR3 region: CSAELAGVSEQYF. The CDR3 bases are TGCAGTGCGGAACTAGCGGGAGTGTCCGAGCAGTACTTC.